The present entry profiles one TCR beta chain with its context. CDR1 SGHTA and CDR2 FQGNSA come from the germline V gene. Trimming removed 4 bases from V and 5 bases from J; junction bases left unmatched: 21. This CDR3 region has 19 residues. The data were obtained in a study of blood T cell repertoires in COVID-19. In the original processing: For nucleated cells, counts were estimated from reference gene primer amplification. The table came from immunoSEQ multiplex PCR; TCRdb's copy has only in-frame clones and leaves some out. The DNA gave D and trimming, while V, J and clone size come from that table. The sample has some 200,000 clones, roughly 80% seen once.

The clonotype was recovered from a woman older than 75 with active or convalescent COVID-19. Sequencing input: peripheral blood. The chain is built from TRBV7-2 and TRBJ2-5; TRBD2 agrees at 8 bases. The CDR3 region has the DNA TGTGCCAGCAGCTCATTTACCCTAGCTGCGGGGGGCCTTTATGAGACCCAGTACTTC. As protein: CASSSFTLAAGGLYETQYF.